The source of this T cell receptor (beta chain) is a study of blood T cell repertoires in COVID-19. Overall study: COVID-19 samples collected from the United States, Italy and Spain covered acute and convalescent phases. Sources were T cells, B-cell-depleted T cells, or PBMCs; the material itself was cDNA or gDNA.

Here immunoSEQ multiplex PCR was the method, and the copy in TCRdb shows in-frame clones only, minus some. The table shows about 95,000 clones, with 75% to 95% occurring only once. The sample holds a few counts of this clone. The CDR3 sequence is 13 residues long. Trimming at V came to 9 bases and at J to 4 bases, leaving 9 bases not matched to a gene. The V gene's germline CDR1 is MGHDK and CDR2 SYGVNS. The V gene is TRBV25-1, the J gene TRBJ2-7, with TRBD1 matching over 7 bases. The sequenced sample was peripheral blood. The origin of this receptor is a woman aged 45-65 years in a cohort sampled during active COVID-19. The CDR3 nucleotides read TGTGCCAGTGTCCGACAGGGTACATACGAGCAGTACTTC. It yields the protein CASVRQGTYEQYF.